This T cell receptor (beta chain) was sequenced during a study of blood T cell repertoires in COVID-19. Whole-study context: Sources were T cells, B-cell-depleted T cells, or PBMCs; the material itself was cDNA or gDNA.

Libraries were prepared by immunoSEQ multiplex PCR; TCRdb keeps only in-frame clonotypes and omits some of them. The sample consists of about 200,000 clones, around four fifths of them appearing once. In its sample, this clone was seen a few times. The clonotype was recovered from a woman of 80 years or more with COVID-19, enrolled during active disease. The sequencing sample was made of peripheral blood.

The CDR3: CASSYEPRPSGNTIYF. The CDR3, as DNA: TGTGCCAGCAGTTACGAACCGCGCCCCTCTGGAAACACCATATATTTT. The J gene is TRBJ1-3, the V gene TRBV6-5, with D unclear. Trimming took off 2 bases at V and 0 bases at J, with 11 bases between the two ends. Germline-derived CDR1 and CDR2 are MNHEY and SVGAGI. This CDR3 has 16 amino acids.